Sequencing of this TCR beta chain was carried out in a study of post-analysis software for immune sequencing data. For the study at large: In terms of disease course, relapsing-remitting, secondary progressive and progressive-relapsing multiple sclerosis were included. Study-wide results and limits: The study found TRBV5-6, TRBV5-1 and TRBV20-1 among five TRBV segments more frequent in patients than controls.

Germline CDR1 MNHEY, CDR2 SMNVEV (reference sequence). The CDR3 length is 15 residues. V lost 5 bases to trimming and J lost 3 bases; unmatched junction nucleotides: 8. Notes on this clonotype: Its antigen is unidentified.

Unique molecular identifiers were present in the TCR beta cDNA libraries. TCRdb reanalysed the PCR reads using MiXCR and keeps one entry per CDR3 protein. The table has 650,000 to 900,000 distinct CDR3 sequences, 46% seen once. The sample comprised blood. The TCR was taken from a girl aged 10 to 17 with multiple sclerosis. The chain is built from TRBV27 and TRBJ2-7, with TRBD1 matching over 9 bases. CDR3 amino acids: CASSTWTGVGYEQYF. The CDR3 DNA follows: TGTGCCAGCAGTACGTGGACAGGGGTCGGCTACGAGCAGTACTTC.